This TCR beta chain was identified during a study of cytomegalovirus exposure and HLA in healthy donors. Germline V CDR1 and CDR2: MDHEN, SYDVKM. The trim removed 8 bases at V and 8 bases at J, leaving 7 bases unmatched. This CDR3 is built from 12 residues. 13 Jbeta primers and 60 Vbeta primers were used for the PCR. Assay used: immunoSEQ multiplex PCR; TCRdb lists only in-frame clones, some missing. The repertoire holds 150,000 to 200,000 clones, with roughly 88% as singletons. The TCR sequence derives from a young man in good health and CMV-seropositive. Sequenced material: PBMCs. The genes are TRBV28 and TRBJ1-2; TRBD1 matches 8 bases. The CDR3 DNA reads TGTGCCAGCCAGGACAGGGCCTACGGCTACACCTTC. It specifies CASQDRAYGYTF.